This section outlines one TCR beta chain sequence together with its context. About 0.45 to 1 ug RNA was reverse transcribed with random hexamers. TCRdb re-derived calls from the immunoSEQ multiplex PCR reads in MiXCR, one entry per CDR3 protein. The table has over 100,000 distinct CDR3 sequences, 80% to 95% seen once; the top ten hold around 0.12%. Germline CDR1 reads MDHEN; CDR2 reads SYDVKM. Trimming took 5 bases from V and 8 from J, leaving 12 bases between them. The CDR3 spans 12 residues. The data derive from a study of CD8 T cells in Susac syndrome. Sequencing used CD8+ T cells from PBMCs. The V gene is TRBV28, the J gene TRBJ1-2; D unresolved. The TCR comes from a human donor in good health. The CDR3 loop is CASSTVQRGYTF. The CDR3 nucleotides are TGTGCCAGCAGTACGGTGCAAAGAGGCTACACCTTC.